The present TCR beta chain was sequenced within a study of cytomegalovirus exposure and HLA in healthy donors. This PCR relied on a set of 60 Vbeta primers and 13 Jbeta primers. Generated by immunoSEQ multiplex PCR, the TCRdb table keeps only in-frame clones and is missing some. The table lists some 110,000 clones, about 76% of them singletons, with roughly 6% in the top ten. The CDR3 has 14 residues. Per the germline V gene, CDR1 is MNHEY and CDR2 is SMNVEV (reference sequence). V shed 3 bases and J 5 bases; nucleotides not matched to a gene: 4. The TCR sequence derives from a woman aged 45-60 years in good health and CMV-seropositive. V gene TRBV27 combines with J gene TRBJ2-5; 9 nucleotides align to TRBD2. The sequencing input was PBMCs. The CDR3 region has the DNA TGTGCCAGCAGTTTCCGCGGGGGGGGCGAGACCCAGTACTTC. Translated, it gives CASSFRGGGETQYF.